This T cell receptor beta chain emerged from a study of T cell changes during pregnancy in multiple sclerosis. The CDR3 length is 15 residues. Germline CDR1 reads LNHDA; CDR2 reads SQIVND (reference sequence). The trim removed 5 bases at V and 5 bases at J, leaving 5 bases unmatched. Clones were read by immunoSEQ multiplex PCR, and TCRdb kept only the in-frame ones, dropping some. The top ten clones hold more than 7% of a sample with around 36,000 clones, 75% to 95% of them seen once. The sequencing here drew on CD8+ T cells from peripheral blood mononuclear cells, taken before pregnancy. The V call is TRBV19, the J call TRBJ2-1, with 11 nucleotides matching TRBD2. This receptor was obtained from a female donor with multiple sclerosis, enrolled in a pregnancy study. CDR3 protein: CASSASGRSDNEQFF. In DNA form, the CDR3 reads TGTGCCAGTAGTGCTAGCGGGAGGAGTGACAATGAGCAGTTCTTC. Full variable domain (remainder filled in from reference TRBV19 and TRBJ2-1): DGGITQSPKYLFRKEGQNVTLSCEQNLNHDAMYWYRQDPGQGLRLIYYSQIVNDFQKGDIAEGYSVSREKKESFPLTVTSAQKNPTAFYLCASSASGRSDNEQFFGPGTRLTVL.